This T cell receptor (beta chain) derives from a study of cytomegalovirus exposure and HLA in healthy donors. Study-wide findings and caveats: The study designated roughly 160 TCR beta chains cytomegalovirus-associated. Judged likely to be a sequencing artifact was a cluster of highly shared sequence variants. A later analysis revealed that TCR association rates differed between HLA loci, peaking at DRB1 and bottoming out at HLA-C. The sole available immune exposure information was CMV serostatus.

Regarding this clone: As yet, its antigen is unknown.

Germline V gene data show CDR1 as SGHNT and CDR2 as YYREEE (reference sequence). V shed 3 bases and J 4 bases; nucleotides not matched to a gene: 6. This CDR3 spans 15 amino acids. A multiplex PCR was run with 60 Vbeta primers and 13 Jbeta primers. Produced via immunoSEQ multiplex PCR; TCRdb's table is partial and in-frame only. The sample holds tens of thousands of clones, approximately 80% seen once. The sequence was collected from a man in his fifties or sixties in good health and CMV-seropositive. This chain uses TRBV5-4 with TRBJ1-2; 10 nucleotides align to TRBD1. The source material was PBMCs. In nucleotides, the CDR3 is TGTGCCAGCAGCTCAGGGACAGGGGTGCGCTATGGCTACACCTTC. Translating gives CASSSGTGVRYGYTF.